The 14 T cell receptor beta chains presented below share a single source sample, sequenced in a study of cytomegalovirus exposure and HLA in healthy donors. The PCR contained 60 Vbeta and 13 Jbeta primers. Clones were read by immunoSEQ multiplex PCR, and TCRdb kept only the in-frame ones, dropping some. The sample shows roughly 100,000 clones, more than 75% of them seen only once. The source material was PBMCs. These receptors were collected from a woman aged 18-29 years in good health and CMV-seropositive.

The rearrangement links TRBV28 to TRBJ1-5; TRBD1 is a possible D gene (6 bases). CDR1 is MDHEN and CDR2 is SYDVKM in the germline V gene. The length of the CDR3 is 14 residues. Trimming shortened V by 3 bases and J by 3 bases, and 9 bases separated the two germline ends. The CDR3 loop reads CASSFAGDNQPQHF. The CDR3 DNA is TGTGCCAGCAGTTTTGCAGGGGACAATCAGCCCCAGCATTTT. The complete variable domain, with remaining parts taken from reference TRBV28 and TRBJ1-5, reads DVKVTQSSRYLVKRTGEKVFLECVQDMDHENMFWYRQDPGLGLRLIYFSYDVKMKEKGDIPEGYSVSREKKERFSLILESASTNQTSMYLCASSFAGDNQPQHFGDGTRLSIL.

The genes are TRBV6-6 and TRBJ2-2; 8 positions agree with TRBD2. V shed 6 bases, J shed 1 base, and the junction held 7 bases outside the gene matches. The CDR3 covers 16 residues. CDR1 and CDR2 (germline): MNHNY, SVGAGI (reference sequence). CDR3 region: CASSFSGKGNTGELFF. CDR3 in DNA: TGTGCCAGCAGCTTTAGCGGGAAAGGGAACACCGGGGAGCTGTTTTTT.

The table lists this clone with a count of one. The V gene is TRBV7-6, the J gene TRBJ2-7; TRBD1 matches 9 bases. V lost 2 bases to trimming and J lost 2 bases; unmatched junction nucleotides: 7. Germline lookup yields CDR1 SGHVS and CDR2 FNYEAQ. The CDR3 has 16 amino acids. The chain's CDR3 is CASSLTAGTGTYEQYF. The CDR3 DNA follows: TGTGCCAGCAGCTTAACCGCCGGGACAGGGACCTACGAGCAGTACTTC.

The J gene is TRBJ2-3, the V gene TRBV4-3; maybe TRBD1 (6 bases). Germline values: CDR1 LGHNA, CDR2 YSLEER. The CDR3 is made up of 17 amino acids. V was shortened by 1 base and J by 0 bases, with 14 bases between the two germline ends. The CDR3 DNA follows: TGCGCCAGCAGCCAAGGCGCCATAGGGGGAAGCACAGATACGCAGTATTTT. Translation gives CASSQGAIGGSTDTQYF.

The rearrangement uses TRBV4-3 and TRBJ2-7, with a possible D match to TRBD2 (6 bases). The germline V gene encodes CDR1 LGHNA and CDR2 YSLEER. V lost 5 bases and J lost 3, with 14 bases in between. This CDR3 region has 14 residues. The CDR3 sequence: CASSGGLFNYEQYF. CDR3 DNA: TGCGCCAGCAGCGGGGGACTCTTTAACTACGAGCAGTACTTC.

V is TRBV7-3 and J is TRBJ2-2, with TRBD1 identical over 9 bases. V gave up 5 bases and J gave up 5 bases; unmatched junction bases: 6. The CDR3 sequence is 15 residues long. CDR1 is SGHTA, CDR2 FQGTGA, per germline. CDR3 sequence (DNA): TGTGCCAGCAGCATGGGACAGGGTGGGACCGGGGAGCTGTTTTTT. Its translation is CASSMGQGGTGELFF.

The chain combines TRBV29-1 with TRBJ1-1; D remains unclear. In germline, CDR1 is SQVTM, CDR2 ANQGSEA. Trimming took off 3 bases at V and 1 base at J, with 9 bases between the two ends. The CDR3 extends over 13 amino acids. The CDR3 sequence is CSVDLWQNTEAFF. Written as DNA, the CDR3 is TGCAGCGTTGATTTATGGCAGAACACTGAAGCTTTCTTT.

The chain recombines TRBV9 with TRBJ2-7; no reliable D call. V was trimmed by 0 bases and J by 2 bases, leaving 6 bases between them. Germline values: CDR1 SGDLS, CDR2 YYNGEE. This CDR3 spans 13 amino acids. CDR3 coding DNA: TGTGCCAGCAGCGTAGATAGTCCCTACGAGCAGTACTTC. Translating gives CASSVDSPYEQYF.

This chain uses TRBV28 with TRBJ2-7; 13 nucleotides agree with TRBD2. This CDR3 has 14 amino acids. The junction had 3 bases not matched to a gene; V was cut back by 10 bases and J by 0 bases. CDR1 is MDHEN and CDR2 is SYDVKM in the germline V gene. CDR3 in amino acids: CATGLAGVSYEQYF. CDR3 nucleotide sequence: TGTGCCACTGGACTAGCGGGAGTCTCCTACGAGCAGTACTTC.

The CDR3 is CASIRGRLAGSYEQYF. The CDR3 nucleotides read TGTGCCAGCATCCGAGGCAGACTAGCGGGTTCCTACGAGCAGTACTTC. The chain combines TRBV7-8 with TRBJ2-7; 10 nucleotides align to TRBD2. Germline CDR1 reads SGHVS; CDR2 reads FQNEAQ. The trim removed 7 bases at V and 1 base at J, leaving 10 bases unmatched. This CDR3 has 16 amino acids.

The chain uses TRBV7-2 and TRBJ2-7; maybe TRBD2 (6 bases). V was trimmed by 2 bases and J by 3 bases, leaving 14 bases between them. In germline, CDR1 is SGHTA, CDR2 FQGNSA. This CDR3 is built from 15 residues. The CDR3 sequence: CASSLRQGGIYEQYF. The CDR3 region has the DNA TGTGCCAGCAGCTTACGCCAGGGAGGAATCTACGAGCAGTACTTC. Filled out from reference TRBV7-2 and TRBJ2-7, the complete variable domain reads GAGVSQSPSNKVTEKGKDVELRCDPISGHTALYWYRQSLGQGLEFLIYFQGNSAPDKSGLPSDRFSAERTGGSVSTLTIQRTQQEDSAVYLCASSLRQGGIYEQYFGPGTRLTVT.

The rearrangement uses TRBV13 and TRBJ1-2; D not resolved. Deletions cut 6 bases from V and 7 bases from J, with 9 bases between. Germline V gene sequence: CDR1 PRHDT, CDR2 FYEKMQ (reference sequence). This CDR3 is 11 amino acids long. The CDR3 DNA reads TGTGCCAGCAGATTAAGCGCTGGCTACACCTTC. As protein: CASRLSAGYTF.

This chain links TRBV5-8 with TRBJ2-3; D is ambiguous. The germline V gene has CDR1 SGHTS and CDR2 YDEGEE. The length of the CDR3 is 11 residues. V gave up 8 bases and J gave up 13 bases, with 17 bases separating them. The CDR3 coding sequence is TGTGCCAGATCAGGTTGGCCACGGAAGTATTTT. This encodes CARSGWPRKYF.

This clone was found a few times. The chain couples TRBV27 to TRBJ1-5; 7 nucleotides match TRBD1. CDR1 is MNHEY, CDR2 SMNVEV, per germline (reference sequence). This CDR3 is built from 17 residues. After removal of 1 base from V and 3 bases from J, the junction contained 9 bases not matched to a gene. CDR3 in DNA: TGTGCCAGCAGTTTATACCCCGCAGGGGGAAACAATCAGCCCCAGCATTTT. This codes for CASSLYPAGGNNQPQHF.